One T cell receptor beta chain is described in this entry. CDR1 is SGDLS, CDR2 YYNGEE, per germline. With 4 bases clipped from V and 0 bases from J, the junction kept 5 bases outside the gene matches. CDR3 size: 16 residues. This sample was taken from a study of blood T cell repertoires in COVID-19. Study overall: Acute-phase and convalescent COVID-19 samples originated in the United States, Italy and Spain.

Sequencing was performed with immunoSEQ multiplex PCR; in TCRdb, only in-frame clones are kept and a portion is missing. This table has approximately 670,000 clones, about 87% appearing once. The clonotype was recovered from a woman aged 18-29 years with acute or convalescent COVID-19. The chain employs TRBV9 and TRBJ2-4; the match to TRBD1 covers 9 bases. Sequencing used peripheral blood. CDR3 residues: CASSSRQGGAKNIQYF. The DNA of the CDR3 is TGTGCCAGCAGCTCCAGACAGGGGGGAGCCAAAAACATTCAGTACTTC.